This T cell receptor beta chain was captured by sequencing in a study of shared clonotypes between healthy human individuals. Study as a whole: Three plates each covered CD4 naive and memory; CD8 naive two, CD8 memory one. Study results and limitations: It was the non-shared clonotypes that had lower generation probabilities than clonotypes shared by all four donors. Limitation of the genetic and exposure-history diversity represented came from the few donors.

Sorted-subset replicate PCR reactions were performed with 200 ng DNA, corresponding to roughly 31,000 T cell genomes. The repertoire was sequenced with immunoSEQ multiplex PCR; TCRdb's copy has only in-frame clones and lacks some. The top ten hold 0.37% of the sample, which has about 2.3 million clones, roughly 90% seen once. Germline CDR1 is MDHEN and CDR2 is SYDVKM. After removal of 6 bases from V and 3 bases from J, the junction contained 9 bases not matched to a gene. The length of the CDR3 is 16 residues. Comment on this clone: The antigen is not known. The same CDR3 arises from other DNA sequences in this sample as well.

V gene TRBV28 combines with J gene TRBJ2-2; 8 bases map to TRBD1. Material: naive CD4+ T cells from PBMCs. Stated subset: CD45RA+ positively selected. The clonotype originates from a man aged 18 to 29 in good health. Some clones in this sample may be carry-over from other donors' samples. CDR3 sequence reads: CASSVSGTGDTGELFF. The CDR3, as DNA: TGTGCCAGCAGCGTCTCCGGGACAGGAGACACCGGGGAGCTGTTTTTT.